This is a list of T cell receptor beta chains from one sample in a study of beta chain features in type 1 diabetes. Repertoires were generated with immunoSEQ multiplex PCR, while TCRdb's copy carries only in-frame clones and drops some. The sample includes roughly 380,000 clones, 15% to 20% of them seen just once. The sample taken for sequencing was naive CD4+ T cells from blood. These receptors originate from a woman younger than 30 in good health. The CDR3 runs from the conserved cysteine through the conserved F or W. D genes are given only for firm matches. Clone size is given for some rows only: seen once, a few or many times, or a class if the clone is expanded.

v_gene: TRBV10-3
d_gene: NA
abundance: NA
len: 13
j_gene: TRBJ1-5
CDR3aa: CAIQGTSNQPQHF
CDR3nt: TGTGCCATCCAGGGGACGAGCAATCAGCCCCAGCATTTT

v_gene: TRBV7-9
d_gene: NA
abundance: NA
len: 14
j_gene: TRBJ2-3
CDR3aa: CASSLIADTDTQYF
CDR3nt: TGTGCCAGCAGCCTAATAGCGGACACAGATACGCAGTATTTT

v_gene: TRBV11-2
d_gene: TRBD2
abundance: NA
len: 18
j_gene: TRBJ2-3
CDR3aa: CASSLEAGGGPSTDTQYF
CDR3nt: TGTGCCAGCAGCTTAGAGGCTGGCGGGGGACCCAGCACAGATACGCAGTATTTT

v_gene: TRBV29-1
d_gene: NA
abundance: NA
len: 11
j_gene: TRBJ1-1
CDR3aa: CSVAWNTEAFF
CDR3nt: TGCAGCGTTGCTTGGAACACTGAAGCTTTCTTT

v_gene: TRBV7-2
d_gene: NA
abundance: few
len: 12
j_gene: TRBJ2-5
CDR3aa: CASSSEAKTQYF
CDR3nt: TGTGCCAGCAGCTCCGAAGCCAAGACCCAGTACTTC

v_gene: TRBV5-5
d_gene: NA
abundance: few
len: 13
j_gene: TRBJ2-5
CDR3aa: CASRPTGSETQYF
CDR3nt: TGTGCCAGCAGACCAACAGGGTCGGAGACCCAGTACTTC

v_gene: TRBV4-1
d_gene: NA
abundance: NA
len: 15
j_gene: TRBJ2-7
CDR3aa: CASSQDPGVVGEQYF
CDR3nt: TGCGCCAGCAGCCAAGACCCGGGGGTGGTGGGCGAGCAGTACTTC

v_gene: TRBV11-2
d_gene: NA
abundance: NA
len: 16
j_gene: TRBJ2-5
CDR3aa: CASSLPLPPYQETQYF
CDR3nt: TGTGCCAGCAGCCTACCCCTCCCACCGTACCAAGAGACCCAGTACTTC

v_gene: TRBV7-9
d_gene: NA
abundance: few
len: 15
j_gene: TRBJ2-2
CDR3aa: CASSFSRGDTGELFF
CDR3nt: TGTGCCAGCAGCTTCTCCAGGGGGGATACCGGGGAGCTGTTTTTT

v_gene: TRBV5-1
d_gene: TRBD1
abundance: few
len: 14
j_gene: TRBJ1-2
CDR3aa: CASSLPDRGYGYTF
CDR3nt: TGCGCCAGCAGCTTACCCGACAGGGGCTATGGCTACACCTTC

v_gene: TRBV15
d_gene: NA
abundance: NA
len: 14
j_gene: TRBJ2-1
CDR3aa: CATSRDLASNEQFF
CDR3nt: TGTGCCACCAGCAGAGACCTGGCTAGCAATGAGCAGTTCTTC

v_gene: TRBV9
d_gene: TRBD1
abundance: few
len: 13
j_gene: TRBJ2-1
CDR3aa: CASSEGAENEQFF
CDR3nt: TGTGCCAGCAGCGAGGGGGCTGAGAATGAGCAGTTCTTC

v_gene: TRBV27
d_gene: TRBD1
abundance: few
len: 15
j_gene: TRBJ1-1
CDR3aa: CASSSDRGLNTEAFF
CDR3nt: TGTGCCAGCAGTTCAGACAGGGGATTGAACACTGAAGCTTTCTTT

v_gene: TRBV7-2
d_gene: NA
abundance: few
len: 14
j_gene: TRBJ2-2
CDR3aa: CASSPGLNTGELFF
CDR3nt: TGTGCCAGCAGCCCTGGACTAAACACCGGGGAGCTGTTTTTT

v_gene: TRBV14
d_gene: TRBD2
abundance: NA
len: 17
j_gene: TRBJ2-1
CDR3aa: CASSQDQGTSAYNEQFF
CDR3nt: TGTGCCAGCAGCCAAGATCAGGGGACTAGCGCTTACAATGAGCAGTTCTTC

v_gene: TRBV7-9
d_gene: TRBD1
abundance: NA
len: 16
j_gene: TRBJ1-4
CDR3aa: CASSLSTGTGDEKLFF
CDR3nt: TGTGCCAGCAGCTTAAGTACCGGGACAGGGGATGAAAAACTGTTTTTT

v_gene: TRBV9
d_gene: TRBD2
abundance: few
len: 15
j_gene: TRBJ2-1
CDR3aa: CASSVGGLAGVEQFF
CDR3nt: TGTGCCAGCAGCGTAGGAGGACTAGCGGGAGTTGAGCAGTTCTTC

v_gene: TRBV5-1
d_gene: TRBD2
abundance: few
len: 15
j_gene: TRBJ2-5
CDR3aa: CASSLTSGSGETQYF
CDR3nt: TGCGCCAGCAGCTTGACTAGCGGGAGCGGAGAGACCCAGTACTTC

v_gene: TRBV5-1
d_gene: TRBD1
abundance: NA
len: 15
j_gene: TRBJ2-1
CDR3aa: CASSWRTGANSEQFF
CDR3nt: TGCGCCAGCAGCTGGAGGACAGGGGCCAACAGTGAGCAGTTCTTC

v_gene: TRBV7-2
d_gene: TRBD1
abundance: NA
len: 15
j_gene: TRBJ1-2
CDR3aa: CASSPGVGQGYGYTF
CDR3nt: TGTGCCAGCAGCCCGGGGGTGGGACAGGGTTATGGCTACACCTTC

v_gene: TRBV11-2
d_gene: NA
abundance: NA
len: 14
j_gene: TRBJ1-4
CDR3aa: CASSRSGFREKLFF
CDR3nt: TGTGCCAGCAGCCGTTCGGGGTTTAGAGAAAAACTGTTTTTT

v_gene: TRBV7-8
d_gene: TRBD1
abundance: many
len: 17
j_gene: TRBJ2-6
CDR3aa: CASSFRTGKSGANVLTF
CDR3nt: TGTGCCAGCAGCTTCAGGACAGGCAAATCTGGGGCCAACGTCCTGACTTTC

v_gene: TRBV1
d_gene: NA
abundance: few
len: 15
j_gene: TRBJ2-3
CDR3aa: CTSSQVLRQTDTQYF
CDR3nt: TGCACCAGCAGCCAAGTCCTACGACAAACAGATACGCAGTATTTT

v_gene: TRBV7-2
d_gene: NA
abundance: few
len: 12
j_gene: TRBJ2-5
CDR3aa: CASTGAGETQYF
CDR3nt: TGTGCCAGCACCGGGGCGGGGGAGACCCAGTACTTC

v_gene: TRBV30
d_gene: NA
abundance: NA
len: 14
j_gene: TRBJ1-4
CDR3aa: CAWREGLPNEKLFF
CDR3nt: TGTGCCTGGAGGGAGGGACTGCCTAATGAAAAACTGTTTTTT

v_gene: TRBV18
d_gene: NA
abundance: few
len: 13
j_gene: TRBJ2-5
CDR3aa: CASSHSDRETQYF
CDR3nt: TGTGCCAGCTCACACTCTGACAGGGAGACCCAGTACTTC

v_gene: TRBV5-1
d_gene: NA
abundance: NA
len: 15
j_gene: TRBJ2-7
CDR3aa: CASSLDLVGVYEQYF
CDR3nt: TGCGCCAGCAGCTTGGATTTGGTCGGGGTCTACGAGCAGTACTTC

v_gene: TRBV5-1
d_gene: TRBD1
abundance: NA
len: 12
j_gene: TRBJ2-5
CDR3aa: CASLGQGETQYF
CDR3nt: TGCGCCAGCCTCGGACAGGGGGAGACCCAGTACTTC

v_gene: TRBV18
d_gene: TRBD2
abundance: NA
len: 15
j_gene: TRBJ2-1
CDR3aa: CASSPGLAAYNEQFF
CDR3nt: TGTGCCAGCTCACCGGGACTAGCGGCCTACAATGAGCAGTTCTTC

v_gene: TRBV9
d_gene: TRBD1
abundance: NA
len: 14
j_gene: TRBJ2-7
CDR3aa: CASSVDRGSYEQYF
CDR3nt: TGTGCCAGCAGCGTCGACAGGGGATCCTACGAGCAGTACTTC

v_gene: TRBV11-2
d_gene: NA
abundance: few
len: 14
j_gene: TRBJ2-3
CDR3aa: CASSFEGDTDTQYF
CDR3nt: TGTGCCAGCAGTTTCGAGGGGGACACAGATACGCAGTATTTT

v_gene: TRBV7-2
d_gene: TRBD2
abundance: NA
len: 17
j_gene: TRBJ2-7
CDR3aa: CASSLFSAGTSGIQQYF
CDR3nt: TGTGCCAGCAGCTTATTTTCAGCCGGGACTAGCGGTATCCAGCAGTACTTC

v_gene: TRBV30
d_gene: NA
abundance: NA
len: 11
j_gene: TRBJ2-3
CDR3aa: CAWTRSDTQYF
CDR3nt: TGTGCCTGGACACGGTCAGATACGCAGTATTTT

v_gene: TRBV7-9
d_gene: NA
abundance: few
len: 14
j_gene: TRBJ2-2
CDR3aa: CATRGAANTGELFF
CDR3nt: TGTGCCACCCGGGGGGCGGCGAACACCGGGGAGCTGTTTTTT

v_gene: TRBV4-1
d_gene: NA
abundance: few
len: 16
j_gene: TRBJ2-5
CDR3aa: CASSLSGGAGKETQYF
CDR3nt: TGCGCCAGCAGCCTCTCCGGAGGGGCCGGTAAAGAGACCCAGTACTTC

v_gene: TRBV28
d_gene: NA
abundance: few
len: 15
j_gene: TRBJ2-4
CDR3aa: CASSSPPAGAHIQYF
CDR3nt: TGTGCCAGCAGTTCCCCCCCAGCGGGCGCACACATTCAGTACTTC

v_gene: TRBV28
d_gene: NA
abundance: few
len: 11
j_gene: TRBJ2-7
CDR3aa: CASSVYYEQYF
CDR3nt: TGTGCCAGCAGTGTCTACTACGAGCAGTACTTC

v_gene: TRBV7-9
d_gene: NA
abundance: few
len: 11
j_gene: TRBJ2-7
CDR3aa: CASSLRYEQYF
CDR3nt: TGTGCCAGCAGCTTGAGGTACGAGCAGTACTTC

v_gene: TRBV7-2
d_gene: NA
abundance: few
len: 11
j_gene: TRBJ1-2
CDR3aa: CASTGYYGYTF
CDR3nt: TGTGCCAGCACCGGGTACTATGGCTACACCTTC

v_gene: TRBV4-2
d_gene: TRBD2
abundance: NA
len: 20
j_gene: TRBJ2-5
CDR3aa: CASSQVASSGGAGPQETQYF
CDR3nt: TGTGCCAGCAGCCAAGTAGCTTCTAGCGGGGGGGCCGGTCCGCAAGAGACCCAGTACTTC